This T cell receptor beta chain was retrieved from a study of cytomegalovirus exposure and HLA in healthy donors. The germline V gene has CDR1 SGHTA and CDR2 FQGNSA. CDR3 size: 15 residues. Trimming took 3 bases from V and 3 from J, leaving 14 bases between them. Primers included in the PCR were 60 Vbeta and 13 Jbeta primers. Generated by immunoSEQ multiplex PCR, the TCRdb table keeps only in-frame clones and is missing some. The sample consists of about 94,000 clones, 6% to 9% of them appearing once. In regard to this clone: As yet, its antigen is unknown.

Whole-study findings and limits: Some highly shared sequence variants likely arose as a pipeline artifact. Later analysis indicated greater clonal expansion among HLA-associated TCR beta chains than among equally common other chains. An ancestry cluster, one associated with Asian ancestry, reportedly showed fewer N-insertions than the approximately 660-donor mean in a later analysis.

The sequencing sample was made of PBMCs. The rearrangement uses TRBV7-2 and TRBJ1-2, with a possible D match to TRBD1 (6 bases). This TCR came from a man aged 45-65 years in good health and CMV-seronegative. Here the CDR3 reads CASSFIDRRDYGYTF. The CDR3 nucleotides are TGTGCCAGCAGCTTCATAGACAGGAGAGACTATGGCTACACCTTC.